A single sample gave rise to the 21 T cell receptor beta chains below, sequenced in a study of beta chain features in type 1 diabetes. What was sequenced were expressed TCRB transcripts, since all of the isolated RNA had been reverse transcribed. Libraries were prepared by immunoSEQ multiplex PCR; TCRdb keeps only in-frame clonotypes and omits some of them. Of more than 150,000 clones in the sample, 10% to 15% were seen once. Sequencing was performed on central memory CD4+ T cells from blood. The receptor source for this set is a woman aged 18-30 years in good health.

V usage is TRBV9 and J usage is TRBJ1-3, with D perhaps matching TRBD1 (5 bases). Looked up from germline, CDR1 is SGDLS and CDR2 is YYNGEE. V lost 4 bases and J 0 bases, leaving 11 bases between the germline ends. This CDR3 comprises 15 residues. The CDR3 region is CASSPRDFSGNTIYF. CDR3 DNA: TGTGCCAGCAGCCCGAGGGACTTCTCTGGAAACACCATATATTTT.

This chain connects TRBV4-1 to TRBJ2-1; 7 bases map to TRBD1. The trim removed 0 bases at V and 3 bases at J, leaving 5 bases unmatched. This CDR3 comprises 16 residues. Germline CDR1 and CDR2: MGHRA and YSYEKL. The CDR3 nucleotides are TGCGCCAGCAGCCAAGATGACAGGGTATACTACAATGAGCAGTTCTTC. Amino acid sequence: CASSQDDRVYYNEQFF.

The chain combines TRBV6-5 with TRBJ2-3; possible D gene TRBD2, 6 bases. The CDR3 has 13 residues. The V end was cut by 8 bases, the J end by 0 bases, with 9 bases between. Germline CDR1 MNHEY, CDR2 SVGAGI. The CDR3 spells CASRRESTDTQYF. CDR3 DNA: TGTGCCAGCCGGAGGGAGAGCACAGATACGCAGTATTTT.

CDR3 in DNA: TGCGCCAGCAGCTTCGCCGGGACAGGGAGAAATACGCAGTATTTT. Translation gives CASSFAGTGRNTQYF. The rearrangement uses TRBV4-1 and TRBJ2-3; the match to TRBD1 covers 9 bases. In germline, CDR1 is MGHRA, CDR2 YSYEKL. V dropped 5 bases and J dropped 7; count of bases not matched to a gene: 10. This CDR3 is 15 amino acids long.

This clone has only a few counts. The rearrangement joins TRBV7-2 to TRBJ2-7; TRBD2 is a possible D gene (6 bases). Trimming stripped 1 base from V and 4 bases from J, with 14 bases between. CDR3 length equals 15 residues. CDR1 is SGHTA, CDR2 FQGNSA, per germline. Here the CDR3 reads CASSLGPSANYEQYF. The CDR3 DNA sequence: TGTGCCAGCAGCTTAGGGCCTAGCGCAAATTACGAGCAGTACTTC.

This clone was recorded a few times. CDR3 in amino acids: CASSIRQDYNEQFF. CDR3 DNA sequence: TGTGCCAGTAGTATCCGACAGGACTACAATGAGCAGTTCTTC. The rearrangement joins TRBV19 to TRBJ2-1; weak D call: TRBD1 (6 bases). The CDR3 consists of 14 residues. CDR1 is LNHDA and CDR2 is SQIVND in the germline V gene (reference sequence). V was clipped by 3 bases and J by 3 bases, with 9 bases between them.

The chain links TRBV15 to TRBJ2-3; no definite D call. V lost 3 bases, J lost 5 bases, and 12 bases lay in between. The CDR3 loop spans 14 amino acids. CDR1 and CDR2 (germline): LNHNV, YYDKDF (reference sequence). Here the CDR3 reads CATSRRSTGDTQYF. In DNA, the CDR3 is TGTGCCACCAGCAGGAGGTCAACGGGAGATACGCAGTATTTT.

This clone was detected a few times. J is TRBJ2-3 and V is TRBV2, with TRBD1 matching 7 bases. The CDR3 is made up of 14 amino acids. Trimming took 3 bases from V and 1 from J; bases not matched to a gene: 1. In germline, CDR1 is SNHLY, CDR2 FYNNEI. As DNA, the CDR3 is TGTGCCAGCAGTGACGGGACAGGCACAGATACGCAGTATTTT. Translating it yields CASSDGTGTDTQYF.

This clone has a handful of counts. The rearrangement links TRBV7-9 to TRBJ1-3; 7 positions match TRBD1. CDR1 and CDR2 (germline): SEHNR, FQNEAQ (reference sequence). J was trimmed by 0 bases and V by 4 bases; bases with no gene match: 6. The CDR3 totals 16 residues. The CDR3 spells CASSSRQGFSGNTIYF. CDR3 DNA sequence: TGTGCCAGCAGCTCCCGACAGGGATTCTCTGGAAACACCATATATTTT.

The gene calls are TRBV28 and TRBJ1-2; 8 bases map to TRBD1. This CDR3 is 17 amino acids long. The germline V gene has CDR1 MDHEN and CDR2 SYDVKM. J lost 1 base, V lost 3 bases, and 10 bases had no gene match. The CDR3 nucleotides are TGTGCCAGCAGTTTGGGTACAGGGGGAGGAAATAACTATGGCTACACCTTC. This sequence encodes CASSLGTGGGNNYGYTF.

This rearrangement joins TRBV30 to TRBJ1-3; D is unresolved. The CDR3 extends over 13 amino acids. The germline V gene has CDR1 GTSNPN and CDR2 SVGIG (reference sequence). V was shortened by 1 base and J by 3 bases, with 7 bases between the two germline ends. The CDR3 loop is CAWSGGNGNTIYF. The CDR3 region has the DNA TGTGCCTGGAGTGGAGGGAATGGAAACACCATATATTTT.

The CDR3 loop reads CSARGLKGKLFF. In DNA form, the CDR3 reads TGCAGCGCCCGGGGACTCAAGGGAAAACTGTTTTTT. The chain is built from TRBV29-1 and TRBJ1-4; a possible D gene is TRBD1 (5 bases). Germline CDR1 is SQVTM and CDR2 is ANQGSEA. Trimming pared 7 bases from V and 10 bases from J, leaving 16 bases between. This CDR3 has 12 residues.

This clone was observed a few times. V usage is TRBV28 and J usage is TRBJ1-2; D is undetermined. From germline, CDR1 is MDHEN and CDR2 SYDVKM. Trimming cost V 2 bases and J 5 bases, with 15 bases left between them. The CDR3 spans 15 residues. CDR3 DNA: TGTGCCAGCAGTTTAAGCGCAAATTACTTATATGGCTACACCTTC. Residues: CASSLSANYLYGYTF.

This clone was counted between two and nine times. V gene TRBV18 combines with J gene TRBJ1-4; D is unclear. V was cut by 3 bases and J by 5 bases, with 7 bases left in between. Germline assignment: CDR1 KGHSH and CDR2 LQKENI. The CDR3 spans 13 residues. The CDR3 protein is CASSPGENEKLFF. The CDR3 DNA reads TGTGCCAGCTCACCGGGCGAAAATGAAAAACTGTTTTTT.

This clone has more than one count but fewer than ten. The CDR3 coding sequence is TGCGCCAGCAGCTTTAGTCGGCAAGAGACCCAGTACTTC. Its protein is CASSFSRQETQYF. This sequence joins TRBV5-1 and TRBJ2-5, with D unresolved. Germline CDR1 SGHRS, CDR2 YFSETQ. This CDR3 spans 13 amino acids. Between the trimmed V and J ends, which lost 2 bases and 2 bases, there was a span of 7 bases.

The genes are TRBV6-1 and TRBJ2-1; 9 bases map to TRBD1. Germline trimming cut 2 bases from V and 4 bases from J; bases unmatched to any gene: 6. Germline V lookup: CDR1 MNHNS, CDR2 SASEGT. This CDR3 is built from 16 residues. The CDR3 coding sequence is TGTGCCAGCAGTGAAAATATGGGGACAGGGTACAATGAGCAGTTCTTC. Translating gives CASSENMGTGYNEQFF.

Only a few counts were recorded for this clone. The V and J genes are TRBV30 and TRBJ1-1; D not certain. The CDR3 totals 11 residues. Looked up from germline, CDR1 is GTSNPN and CDR2 is SVGIG (reference sequence). V lost 8 bases and J 11 bases, leaving 18 bases between the germline ends. This chain's CDR3 is CAGSKTIRAFF. In nucleotides, the CDR3 is TGTGCCGGATCTAAGACAATACGGGCTTTCTTT.

The rearrangement links TRBV11-3 to TRBJ1-1; possibly TRBD1 for D (5 bases). V gave up 3 bases and J gave up 0 bases, with 11 bases separating them. Germline CDR1 and CDR2: SGHNT and YENEEA. The CDR3 totals 15 residues. CDR3 sequence reads: CASSFGDSLNTEAFF. CDR3 coding DNA: TGTGCCAGCAGCTTCGGCGACAGTCTGAACACTGAAGCTTTCTTT.

The rearrangement uses TRBV30 and TRBJ2-1; TRBD2 matches at 12 bases. J was trimmed by 10 bases and V by 6 bases; bases with no gene match: 10. This CDR3 comprises 14 residues. Germline loops: CDR1 GTSNPN, CDR2 SVGIG (reference sequence). CDR3 in DNA: TGTGCCTGTCCGCTAGCGGGAGGGTCCTTCGAGCAGTTCTTC. Translation: CACPLAGGSFEQFF. The full variable domain, in which reference TRBV30 and TRBJ2-1 provide the parts outside the CDR3, is SQTIHQWPATLVQPVGSPLSLECTVEGTSNPNLYWYRQAAGRGLQLLFYSVGIGQISSEVPQNLSASRPQDRQFILSSKKLLLSDSGFYLCACPLAGGSFEQFFGPGTRLTVL.

The chain combines TRBV15 with TRBJ1-1, with D perhaps matching TRBD1 (5 bases). This CDR3 is 15 amino acids long. Germline V lookup: CDR1 LNHNV, CDR2 YYDKDF (reference sequence). V was shortened by 1 base and J by 4 bases, with 13 bases between the two germline ends. The CDR3 DNA follows: TGTGCCACCAGCAGAGCGCTGGCGGGGGTCACTGAAGCTTTCTTT. It specifies CATSRALAGVTEAFF.

The rearrangement uses TRBV30 and TRBJ1-1, with a possible D match to TRBD1 (6 bases). Trimming shortened V by 0 bases and J by 0 bases, and 14 bases separated the two germline ends. The CDR3 totals 16 residues. Looked up from germline, CDR1 is GTSNPN and CDR2 is SVGIG (reference sequence). The chain's CDR3 is CAWSVRTALMNTEAFF. The CDR3 nucleotides are TGTGCCTGGAGTGTACGGACAGCGCTAATGAACACTGAAGCTTTCTTT. The full variable domain, its missing parts supplied by reference TRBV30 and TRBJ1-1, is SQTIHQWPATLVQPVGSPLSLECTVEGTSNPNLYWYRQAAGRGLQLLFYSVGIGQISSEVPQNLSASRPQDRQFILSSKKLLLSDSGFYLCAWSVRTALMNTEAFFGQGTRLTVV.